These 18 T cell receptor beta chains came from one sample sequenced in a study of T cells after yellow fever vaccination. Using its own MiXCR run on the 5' RACE reads, TCRdb lists one record per CDR3 protein. The sample carries about 630,000 distinct CDR3 sequences, approximately 13% recorded once. Sample: PBMCs, taken on the day of the yellow fever booster vaccination. Receptors were obtained from a man aged 25 to 40 who received the YFV17D yellow fever vaccine.

This clonotype turned up a few times. The chain joins TRBV10-3 to TRBJ2-1; D is unclear. The germline V gene encodes CDR1 ENHRY and CDR2 SYGVKD. V shed 6 bases and J shed 1 base, with 10 bases lying between them. The CDR3 has 14 amino acids. Written as DNA, the CDR3 is TGTGCCATCAGCGAAGGTGGGTCCTACAATGAGCAGTTCTTC. It encodes CAISEGGSYNEQFF.

The J gene is TRBJ2-1, the V gene TRBV6-2 or TRBV6-3, with 7 bases aligning to TRBD2. J gave up 9 bases and V 9 bases, and 14 bases lay outside the gene matches. CDR1 is MNHEY, CDR2 SVGEGT, per germline. The CDR3 has 14 residues. DNA of the CDR3: TGTGCCAGAAACTTGGTGGGAGGGCCAGCTGAGCAGTTCTTC. Translated, it gives CARNLVGGPAEQFF.

This clonotype showed up just a few times. The rearrangement links TRBV18 to TRBJ1-5, with D tentatively TRBD1 (5 bases). CDR1 is KGHSH, CDR2 LQKENI, per germline. This CDR3 is built from 14 residues. The V gene lost 3 bases and the J gene lost 1 base, with 7 bases spanning the gap. The CDR3 loop is CASSPAGSNQPQHF. CDR3 coding DNA: TGTGCCAGCTCACCCGCAGGGAGCAATCAGCCCCAGCATTTT.

This clonotype showed up just a few times. The CDR3 nucleotides are TGTGCCAGCAGTTTCCCCACAGGGCGTGAGCAGTTCTTC. It yields the protein CASSFPTGREQFF. The rearrangement joins TRBV6-5 to TRBJ2-1; weak D call: TRBD1 (6 bases). The CDR3 consists of 13 residues. V gave up 4 bases and J gave up 9 bases, with 13 bases separating them. Germline-derived CDR1 and CDR2 are MNHEY and SVGAGI.

The chain recombines TRBV30 with TRBJ2-7; 9 bases map to TRBD1. Germline assignment: CDR1 GTSNPN and CDR2 SVGIG (reference sequence). The V segment lost 4 bases and the J segment 3 bases; nucleotides outside the gene matches: 10. This CDR3 spans 15 amino acids. The CDR3 DNA sequence: TGTGCCTGGACCTACAGGGGGCCCCTGTTCTACGAGCAGTACTTC. Amino acids: CAWTYRGPLFYEQYF.

The J gene is TRBJ2-2, the V gene TRBV7-8; 7 bases fit TRBD1. The CDR3 sequence is 15 residues long. V shed 5 bases and J 5 bases; nucleotides not matched to a gene: 8. CDR1 is SGHVS, CDR2 FQNEAQ, per germline. The CDR3 DNA is TGTGCCAGCAGCGACACAGGGGCTGGGACCGGGGAGCTGTTTTTT. Encoded protein: CASSDTGAGTGELFF.

This rearrangement joins TRBV3-1 to TRBJ2-7; 7 bases line up with TRBD1. CDR3 length equals 17 residues. J lost 4 bases, V lost 1 base, and 13 bases had no gene match. The germline gives CDR1 LGHDT, CDR2 YNNKEL (reference sequence). CDR3 sequence: CASSQAITGTAVYEQYF. The CDR3 bases are TGTGCCAGCAGCCAAGCCATTACCGGGACAGCCGTTTACGAGCAGTACTTC.

This chain connects TRBV28 to TRBJ2-5, with 8 bases matching TRBD1. Germline CDR1 reads MDHEN; CDR2 reads SYDVKM. Trimming cost V 5 bases and J 2 bases; bases outside gene matches: 1. The CDR3 loop spans 13 amino acids. The CDR3 is CASSDRGQETQYF. The CDR3, as DNA: TGTGCCAGCAGTGACAGGGGACAAGAGACCCAGTACTTC.

This clonotype appeared a few times. The genes are TRBV7-8 and TRBJ2-1, with TRBD1 matching 8 bases. Germline lookup yields CDR1 SGHVS and CDR2 FQNEAQ. There are 15 residues in the CDR3. The ends lost 8 bases at V and 8 bases at J; junction bases unmatched: 14. CDR3 loop: CASGRTGSVSYEQFF. In DNA, the CDR3 is TGTGCCAGCGGAAGGACAGGGTCAGTCAGCTATGAGCAGTTCTTC.

The gene calls are TRBV18 and TRBJ2-3; D is perhaps TRBD2 (6 bases). The CDR3 totals 16 residues. Per the germline V gene, CDR1 is KGHSH and CDR2 is LQKENI. The V gene lost 0 bases and the J gene lost 4 bases, with 14 bases spanning the gap. The CDR3 bases are TGTGCCAGCTCACCACCGTCGGGAGAAAGGTCAGATACGCAGTATTTT. Translating gives CASSPPSGERSDTQYF.

This chain joins TRBV6-2 or TRBV6-3 and TRBJ2-4, with TRBD2 as a possible D gene (5 bases). The ends were cut back, 0 bases at V and 0 bases at J, with 15 bases in the middle. The CDR3 sequence is 18 residues long. CDR1 MNHEY and CDR2 SVGEGT come from the germline V gene. Written as DNA, the CDR3 is TGTGCCAGCAGTTACTCGCGTGGCGGGCGGCTAGCCAAAAACATTCAGTACTTC. It is translated as CASSYSRGGRLAKNIQYF.

This chain uses TRBV7-2 with TRBJ2-3; the D call may be TRBD1 or TRBD2 (5 bases each). Trimming removed 1 base at V and 2 bases at J, with 13 bases between. The CDR3 runs 16 residues. In germline, CDR1 is SGHTA, CDR2 FQGNSA. The CDR3, as DNA: TGTGCCAGCAGCTTAGTTCGGGGCCCCTTCACAGATACGCAGTATTTT. This sequence encodes CASSLVRGPFTDTQYF.

This clonotype was picked up a small number of times. The rearrangement joins TRBV20-1 to TRBJ2-3; 8 positions match TRBD1. Trimming removed 3 bases from V and 2 bases from J; junction bases left unmatched: 4. The CDR3 runs to 14 residues. Germline lookup yields CDR1 DFQATT and CDR2 SNEGSKA (reference sequence). This CDR3 reads CSARGQDYTDTQYF. CDR3 bases: TGCAGTGCTAGGGGACAGGACTACACAGATACGCAGTATTTT.

The sample holds many counts of this clonotype. V and J are TRBV27 and TRBJ2-1; the D gene is possibly TRBD2 (5 bases). The CDR3 covers 17 residues. Trimming pared 0 bases from V and 4 bases from J, leaving 16 bases between. Germline V gives CDR1 MNHEY, CDR2 SMNVEV (reference sequence). The CDR3 nucleotides read TGTGCCAGCAGTTTATCTCCCCCCAGCGGCCCTTACAATGAGCAGTTCTTC. Residues: CASSLSPPSGPYNEQFF.

The CDR3 nucleotides read TGCGCCAGCAGTGACCCCGTGGTCTACGAGCAGTACTTC. This sequence encodes CASSDPVVYEQYF. The chain carries TRBV10-2 and TRBJ2-7, with D unclear. V was trimmed by 3 bases and J by 3 bases, leaving 9 bases between them. The germline gives CDR1 WSHSY, CDR2 SAAADI. CDR3 length: 13 residues.

This clonotype was detected only a few times. The V gene is TRBV28, the J gene TRBJ2-7; D call uncertain. There are 13 residues in the CDR3. Germline CDR1 MDHEN, CDR2 SYDVKM. V lost 5 bases and J lost 5, with 13 bases in between. The CDR3 sequence: CASSPPGINEQYF. The CDR3 coding sequence is TGTGCCAGCAGTCCCCCGGGTATCAACGAGCAGTACTTC.

The chain uses TRBV5-5 and TRBJ2-2; tentative D call: TRBD2 (5 bases). V was clipped by 4 bases and J by 9 bases, with 16 bases between them. Germline V gene data show CDR1 as SGHKS and CDR2 as YYEKEE (reference sequence). The CDR3 has 14 amino acids. The CDR3 spells CASSHPSGIRELFF. The CDR3 DNA is TGTGCCAGCAGCCATCCCTCGGGGATTCGGGAGCTGTTTTTT.

This clonotype was counted only a few times. V and J are TRBV7-2 and TRBJ1-2; possible D gene TRBD1, 5 bases. CDR1 SGHTA and CDR2 FQGNSA come from the germline V gene. This CDR3 is 15 amino acids long. Trimming stripped 5 bases from V and 0 bases from J, with 13 bases between. CDR3 region: CASSPRGGPNYGYTF. The DNA of the CDR3 is TGTGCCAGCAGCCCAAGGGGTGGGCCTAACTATGGCTACACCTTC.